The 28 T cell receptor beta chains in this list originate from one sample, sequenced in a study of CD8 T cells in ankylosing spondylitis. Study outcomes and limitations: A motif in TCR beta, a set of under 10 highly homologous variants, appeared characteristic of ankylosing spondylitis blood.

The antigens of these receptors remain unknown. In TCRdb, the 5' RACE reads were re-called with MiXCR into one record per CDR3 protein. Of around 490,000 distinct CDR3 sequences detected, approximately 5% appear once; the ten largest clones hold approximately 4%. Sequenced input: blood, either unsorted or a sorted T cell fraction (not recorded which). The source is a male donor with ankylosing spondylitis.

Ten or more counts support this clonotype. The chain is built from TRBV6-2 or TRBV6-3 and TRBJ2-7, with D maybe TRBD2 (5 bases). The CDR3 contains 14 residues. Trimming cost V 5 bases and J 0 bases, with 11 bases left between them. CDR1 and CDR2 from the germline V gene are MNHEY and SVGEGT. DNA of the CDR3: TGTGCCAGCAGTCCCAGCGGTAGCTCCTACGAGCAGTACTTC. This encodes CASSPSGSSYEQYF.

This clonotype has at least ten counts. The V gene is TRBV20-1, the J gene TRBJ2-5; D is unresolved. The CDR3 runs to 12 residues. Germline CDR1 DFQATT, CDR2 SNEGSKA (reference sequence). V lost 0 bases, J lost 4 bases, and 6 bases lay in between. This CDR3 is CSARDRIETQYF. CDR3 DNA: TGCAGTGCTAGAGATCGAATAGAGACCCAGTACTTC.

This clonotype was observed many times. The chain employs TRBV5-6 and TRBJ2-3; TRBD1 matches 8 bases. Germline CDR1 and CDR2: SGHDT and YYEEEE. After removal of 5 bases from V and 4 bases from J, the junction contained 6 bases not matched to a gene. The CDR3 runs 14 residues. The CDR3 bases are TGTGCCAGCAGTCGGGACAGGAGGCCAGATACGCAGTATTTT. This gives the protein CASSRDRRPDTQYF.

Many counts were recorded for this clonotype. Because it lacks the conserved phenylalanine or tryptophan at the end, this CDR3 is likely a read error. The DNA is omitted, as the CDR3 cannot be located on it reliably, and the CDR3 follows TCRdb's listing. The chain recombines TRBV15 with TRBJ1-2; the D call TRBD1 from the table was never checked on the DNA. Germline loops: CDR1 LNHNV, CDR2 YYDKDF (reference sequence). The CDR3 comprises 12 residues, both ends counted. The CDR3 is CATSRVRDPPLI.

This clonotype showed up just a few times. The chain links TRBV4-3 to TRBJ1-5; 10 positions agree with TRBD1. The ends lost 0 bases at V and 2 bases at J; junction bases unmatched: 4. The CDR3 has 17 amino acids. CDR1 and CDR2 (germline): LGHNA, YSLEER. CDR3 loop: CASSQDLGTGGNQPQHF. CDR3 DNA sequence: TGCGCCAGCAGCCAAGATCTCGGGACAGGGGGCAATCAGCCCCAGCATTTT.

This clonotype was seen many times. The CDR3 nucleotides are TGTGCCAGCAGCTTAGACCTGGGAGGATCCTACGAGCAGTACTTC. Translated: CASSLDLGGSYEQYF. V usage is TRBV7-2 and J usage is TRBJ2-7; a possible D gene is TRBD2 (6 bases). The CDR3 spans 15 residues. The V gene lost 1 base and the J gene lost 1 base, with 11 bases spanning the gap. Per the germline V gene, CDR1 is SGHTA and CDR2 is FQGNSA.

This clonotype was observed many times. V and J are TRBV7-2 and TRBJ2-5, with 9 bases fitting TRBD2. The CDR3 consists of 12 residues. Germline V gene sequence: CDR1 SGHTA, CDR2 FQGNSA. J lost 10 bases, V lost 6 bases, and 6 bases had no gene match. The DNA for the CDR3 is TGTGCCAGCAGTCGCCTAGCGGGAATCCAGTACTTC. It codes for CASSRLAGIQYF. Variable domain in full (rest from reference TRBV7-2 and TRBJ2-5): GAGVSQSPSNKVTEKGKDVELRCDPISGHTALYWYRQSLGQGLEFLIYFQGNSAPDKSGLPSDRFSAERTGGSVSTLTIQRTQQEDSAVYLCASSRLAGIQYFGPGTRLLVL.

This clonotype was found many times. The chain has TRBV12-3 or TRBV12-4 and TRBJ1-6; D is perhaps TRBD1 (5 bases). The CDR3 contains 13 residues. The V end lost 6 bases, the J end lost 6 bases, and 9 bases lay between the germline ends. The CDR3, as DNA: TGTGCCAGCAGACCGGGACGTAATTCACCCCTCCACTTT. As protein: CASRPGRNSPLHF.

This clonotype was seen many times. The gene calls are TRBV20-1 and TRBJ1-2; a possible D gene is TRBD1 (6 bases). This CDR3 has 13 amino acids. The V end lost 6 bases, the J end lost 8 bases, and 19 bases lay between the germline ends. From germline, CDR1 is DFQATT and CDR2 SNEGSKA (reference sequence). The CDR3 coding sequence is TGCAGTGCGCTACACAGGGTTCTAGGAGGCTACACCTTC. Translated, it gives CSALHRVLGGYTF.

The sample holds many counts of this clonotype. V is TRBV4-3 and J is TRBJ1-2; D unclear. This CDR3 region has 15 residues. The V gene's germline CDR1 is LGHNA and CDR2 YSLEER. Trimming took 6 bases from V and 0 from J, leaving 14 bases between them. Written as DNA, the CDR3 is TGCGCCAGCAGTTTAGCCCGGCAACCTAACTATGGCTACACCTTC. Translation: CASSLARQPNYGYTF.

This chain links TRBV9 with TRBJ2-7; D is uncertain. The CDR3 sequence is 14 residues long. The V and J ends lost 0 bases and 1 base respectively, with 8 bases between them. Germline V lookup: CDR1 SGDLS, CDR2 YYNGEE. The CDR3 loop is CASSVGTPSYEQYF. The CDR3 DNA is TGTGCCAGCAGCGTAGGAACACCATCCTACGAGCAGTACTTC.

Ten or more counts support this clonotype. The gene calls are TRBV29-1 and TRBJ1-2, with D unresolved. The CDR3 is 12 residues long. Germline lookup yields CDR1 SQVTM and CDR2 ANQGSEA. The germline V and J ends were trimmed by 6 bases and 4 bases, with 12 bases remaining between them. The CDR3 here is CSVGGLGYGYTF. The DNA of the CDR3 is TGCAGCGTGGGAGGGTTGGGCTATGGCTACACCTTC.

This clonotype has ten or more counts. The chain links TRBV9 to TRBJ2-5, with D uncertain. The CDR3 runs 13 residues. Germline CDR1 is SGDLS and CDR2 is YYNGEE. V was cut by 0 bases and J by 0 bases, with 3 bases left in between. CDR3 loop: CASSVGDQETQYF. The CDR3 coding sequence is TGTGCCAGCAGCGTAGGGGACCAAGAGACCCAGTACTTC.

This sequence joins TRBV13 and TRBJ2-5; 8 nucleotides line up with TRBD2. CDR3 length equals 14 residues. Germline V gives CDR1 PRHDT, CDR2 FYEKMQ (reference sequence). V lost 3 bases, J lost 5 bases, and 5 bases stayed unmatched. CDR3 residues: CASSFGGLEETQYF. In DNA, the CDR3 is TGTGCCAGCAGCTTTGGGGGACTAGAGGAGACCCAGTACTTC.

The gene calls are TRBV7-2 and TRBJ1-4; D unclear. Germline V lookup: CDR1 SGHTA, CDR2 FQGNSA. Trimming took off 5 bases at V and 4 bases at J, with 11 bases between the two ends. The CDR3 spans 14 residues. The CDR3 sequence is CASSPGRSNEKLFF. The CDR3 bases are TGTGCCAGCAGCCCTGGACGCAGTAATGAAAAACTGTTTTTT. The full variable domain, in which reference TRBV7-2 and TRBJ1-4 provide the parts outside the CDR3, is GAGVSQSPSNKVTEKGKDVELRCDPISGHTALYWYRQSLGQGLEFLIYFQGNSAPDKSGLPSDRFSAERTGGSVSTLTIQRTQQEDSAVYLCASSPGRSNEKLFFGSGTQLSVL.

This clonotype came up many times. The genes are TRBV28 and TRBJ1-2; tentative D call: TRBD1 (5 bases). Germline-derived CDR1 and CDR2 are MDHEN and SYDVKM. The CDR3 totals 13 residues. The ends were cut back, 6 bases at V and 4 bases at J, with 12 bases in the middle. Here the CDR3 DNA reads TGTGCCAGCAGGCGGGGGGGACTCTATGGCTACACCTTC. As protein: CASRRGGLYGYTF.

This clonotype was counted many times. The genes are TRBV4-2 and TRBJ1-4; D is unclear. The CDR3 has 15 residues. Germline CDR1 is LGHNA and CDR2 is YNFKEQ. The V gene lost 0 bases and the J gene lost 4 bases, with 9 bases spanning the gap. CDR3 sequence reads: CASSQDGRINEKLFF. CDR3 in DNA: TGTGCCAGCAGCCAAGACGGCAGAATTAATGAAAAACTGTTTTTT.

This clonotype was observed at least ten times. The chain joins TRBV5-1 to TRBJ2-4; TRBD1 aligns across 9 bases. Germline lookup yields CDR1 SGHRS and CDR2 YFSETQ. The V segment lost 3 bases and the J segment 5 bases; nucleotides outside the gene matches: 3. CDR3 length: 14 amino acids. The CDR3 region has the DNA TGCGCCAGCAGCTCCGGGACAGGGCAAAACATTCAGTACTTC. It specifies CASSSGTGQNIQYF.

The rearrangement uses TRBV19 and TRBJ2-7; the D is unclear. Trimming took 5 bases from V and 3 from J, leaving 5 bases between them. CDR1 and CDR2 (germline): LNHDA, SQIVND (reference sequence). CDR3 size: 11 residues. This CDR3 reads CASSADYEQYF. CDR3 nucleotide sequence: TGTGCCAGTAGTGCCGACTACGAGCAGTACTTC. Together with reference TRBV19 and TRBJ2-7, the CDR3 gives the full variable domain: DGGITQSPKYLFRKEGQNVTLSCEQNLNHDAMYWYRQDPGQGLRLIYYSQIVNDFQKGDIAEGYSVSREKKESFPLTVTSAQKNPTAFYLCASSADYEQYFGPGTRLTVT.

This clonotype was picked up many times. The chain recombines TRBV29-1 with TRBJ2-5; no definite D call. Germline CDR1 reads SQVTM; CDR2 reads ANQGSEA. The V gene lost 3 bases and the J gene lost 5 bases, with 13 bases spanning the gap. The CDR3 runs 13 residues. The DNA of the CDR3 is TGCAGCGTTGAGACTCGGCGATGGGAGACCCAGTACTTC. This gives the protein CSVETRRWETQYF.

This clonotype was found many times. The rearrangement joins TRBV5-1 to TRBJ2-3; 8 nucleotides agree with TRBD2. The CDR3 extends over 17 amino acids. Germline assignment: CDR1 SGHRS and CDR2 YFSETQ. The V and J ends lost 0 bases and 0 bases, in that order; junction bases with no gene match: 6. The DNA for the CDR3 is TGCGCCAGCAGCTTGGCGTCTGCGGGGGGTAGCACAGATACGCAGTATTTT. It is translated as CASSLASAGGSTDTQYF.

The sample holds many counts of this clonotype. The J gene is TRBJ1-6, the V gene TRBV12-3 or TRBV12-4; 7 bases agree with TRBD1. V lost 3 bases and J lost 10; bases outside the gene matches: 6. The CDR3 has 14 amino acids. The CDR3 sequence: CASSFRGRGSPLHF. The CDR3 DNA is TGTGCCAGCAGTTTTAGGGGGCGGGGCTCACCCCTCCACTTT.

This clonotype was counted ten times or more. This chain links TRBV20-1 with TRBJ1-1, with D hard to call. The CDR3 runs 14 residues. Trimming took off 2 bases at V and 1 base at J, with 11 bases between the two ends. Germline values: CDR1 DFQATT, CDR2 SNEGSKA (reference sequence). The DNA of the CDR3 is TGCAGTGCTAGACCTCGAAGGAGGAACACTGAAGCTTTCTTT. Encoded protein: CSARPRRRNTEAFF.

This clonotype appeared a few times. The chain couples TRBV7-2 to TRBJ2-5; TRBD1 matches 9 bases. CDR3 length: 15 residues. The V gene end was trimmed by 5 bases and the J gene end by 4 bases; junction bases not matched to a gene: 8. Germline CDR1 is SGHTA and CDR2 is FQGNSA. CDR3 residues: CASSTGQGLGETQYF. The DNA for the CDR3 is TGTGCCAGCAGCACGGGACAGGGCTTGGGAGAGACCCAGTACTTC.

This clonotype has at least ten counts. This rearrangement joins TRBV5-1 to TRBJ1-1; D may be TRBD1 (5 bases). V dropped 7 bases and J dropped 5 bases, with 15 bases sitting between them. CDR1 is SGHRS, CDR2 YFSETQ, per germline. The CDR3 has 13 amino acids. DNA for the CDR3: TGCGCCAGCGGGACTCCCGGGCTGACTGAAGCTTTCTTT. It specifies CASGTPGLTEAFF.

This clonotype has at least ten counts. J is TRBJ2-1 and V is TRBV12-5; TRBD2 aligns across 10 bases. V was pared by 4 bases and J by 8 bases, with 8 bases of the junction left unmatched. Germline V lookup: CDR1 LGHNT, CDR2 FRNRAP. The CDR3 has 15 residues. The DNA of the CDR3 is TGTGCTAGTGGTTCTGGCCTAGCGGGAGTCTATGAGCAGTTCTTC. Its protein product is CASGSGLAGVYEQFF. Combining the CDR3 with reference TRBV12-5 and TRBJ2-1 gives the whole variable domain DARVTQTPRHKVTEMGQEVTMRCQPILGHNTVFWYRQTMMQGLELLAYFRNRAPLDDSGMPKDRFSAEMPDATLATLKIQPSEPRDSAVYFCASGSGLAGVYEQFFGPGTRLTVL.

Many counts were recorded for this clonotype. The chain recombines TRBV4-3 with TRBJ2-1, with 10 bases identical to TRBD2. Germline assignment: CDR1 LGHNA and CDR2 YSLEER. Unmatched junction bases numbered 2, after V lost 0 bases and J lost 3 bases. The CDR3 extends over 16 amino acids. The CDR3: CASSQDLAGDYNEQFF. Here the CDR3 DNA reads TGCGCCAGCAGCCAAGACCTAGCGGGGGACTACAATGAGCAGTTCTTC.

This clonotype has just a few counts. This chain joins TRBV7-9 and TRBJ2-1; D is unresolved. CDR3 length: 11 amino acids. The germline V gene has CDR1 SEHNR and CDR2 FQNEAQ (reference sequence). V was trimmed by 7 bases and J by 10 bases, leaving 11 bases between them. CDR3 sequence (DNA): TGTGCCAGCAATCGGTTCGAGGAGCAGTTCTTC. Encoded protein: CASNRFEEQFF.